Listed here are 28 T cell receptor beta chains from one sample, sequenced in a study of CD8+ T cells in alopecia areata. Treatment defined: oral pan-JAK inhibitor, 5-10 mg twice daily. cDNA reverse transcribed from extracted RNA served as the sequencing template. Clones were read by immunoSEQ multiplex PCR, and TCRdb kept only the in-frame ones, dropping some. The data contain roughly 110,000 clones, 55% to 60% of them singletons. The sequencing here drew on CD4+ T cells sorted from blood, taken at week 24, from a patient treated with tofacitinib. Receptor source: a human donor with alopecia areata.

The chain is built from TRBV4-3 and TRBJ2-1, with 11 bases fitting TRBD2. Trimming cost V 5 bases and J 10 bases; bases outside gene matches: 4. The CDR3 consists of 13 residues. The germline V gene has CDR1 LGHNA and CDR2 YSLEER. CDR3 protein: CASSGTSGPEQFF. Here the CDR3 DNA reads TGCGCCAGCAGCGGGACTAGCGGTCCCGAGCAGTTCTTC.

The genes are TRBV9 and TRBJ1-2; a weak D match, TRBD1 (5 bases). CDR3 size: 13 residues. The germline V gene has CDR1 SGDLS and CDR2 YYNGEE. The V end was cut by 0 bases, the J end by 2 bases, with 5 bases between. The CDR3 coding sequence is TGTGCCAGCAGCGTAGACAGGAACTATGGCTACACCTTC. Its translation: CASSVDRNYGYTF.

DNA for the CDR3: TGTGCCTGGAGTGTACGGGGTTATAGCAATCAGCCCCAGCATTTT. This translates into CAWSVRGYSNQPQHF. The rearrangement joins TRBV30 to TRBJ1-5; D remains ambiguous. The CDR3 is 15 amino acids. Germline V gene data show CDR1 as GTSNPN and CDR2 as SVGIG (reference sequence). The V end lost 0 bases, the J end lost 0 bases, and 9 bases lay between the germline ends.

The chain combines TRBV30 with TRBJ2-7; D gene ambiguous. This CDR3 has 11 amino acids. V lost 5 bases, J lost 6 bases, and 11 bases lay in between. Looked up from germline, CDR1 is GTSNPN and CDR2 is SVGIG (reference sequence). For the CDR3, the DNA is TGTGCCTGGCAGGTCCTCTCCGAGCAGTACTTC. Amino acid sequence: CAWQVLSEQYF.

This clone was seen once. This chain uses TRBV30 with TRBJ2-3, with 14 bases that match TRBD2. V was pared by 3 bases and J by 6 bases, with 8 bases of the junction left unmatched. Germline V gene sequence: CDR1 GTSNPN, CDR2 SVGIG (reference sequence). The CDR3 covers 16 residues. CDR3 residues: CAWSLGLAGALDTQYF. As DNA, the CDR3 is TGTGCCTGGAGCCTGGGACTAGCGGGGGCTTTGGATACGCAGTATTTT.

The CDR3 loop is CANYRGRYNEQFF. Here the CDR3 DNA reads TGTGCCAATTACAGGGGGCGATACAATGAGCAGTTCTTC. The rearrangement joins TRBV2 to TRBJ2-1; 9 bases are a match to TRBD1. This CDR3 comprises 13 residues. CDR1 and CDR2 from the germline V gene are SNHLY and FYNNEI. Germline trimming cut 10 bases from V and 4 bases from J; bases unmatched to any gene: 5.

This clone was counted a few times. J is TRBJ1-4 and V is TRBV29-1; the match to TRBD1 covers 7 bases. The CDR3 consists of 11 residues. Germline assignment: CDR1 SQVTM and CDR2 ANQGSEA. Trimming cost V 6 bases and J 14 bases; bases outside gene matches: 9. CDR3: CSVNGQEGLFF. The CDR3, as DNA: TGCAGCGTCAACGGACAGGAAGGGCTGTTTTTT.

The CDR3 loop reads CASSIGSWSYEQYF. The CDR3 nucleotides read TGTGCCAGCAGCATAGGATCGTGGAGCTACGAGCAGTACTTC. The chain employs TRBV11-2 and TRBJ2-7; D gene unclear. The germline gives CDR1 SGHAT, CDR2 FQNNGV. The CDR3 loop spans 14 amino acids. V was trimmed by 5 bases and J by 3 bases, leaving 14 bases between them.

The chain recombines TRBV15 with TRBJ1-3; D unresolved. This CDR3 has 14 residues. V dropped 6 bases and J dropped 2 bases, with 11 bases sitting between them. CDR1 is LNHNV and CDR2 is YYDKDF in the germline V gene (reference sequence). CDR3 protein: CATRGPTPGNTIYF. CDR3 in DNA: TGTGCCACCAGAGGACCGACGCCTGGAAACACCATATATTTT.

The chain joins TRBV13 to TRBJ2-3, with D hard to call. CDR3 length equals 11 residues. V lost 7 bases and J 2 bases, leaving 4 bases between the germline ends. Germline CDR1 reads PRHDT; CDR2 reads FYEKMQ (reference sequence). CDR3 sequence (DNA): TGTGCCAGCACCTACACAGATACGCAGTATTTT. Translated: CASTYTDTQYF.

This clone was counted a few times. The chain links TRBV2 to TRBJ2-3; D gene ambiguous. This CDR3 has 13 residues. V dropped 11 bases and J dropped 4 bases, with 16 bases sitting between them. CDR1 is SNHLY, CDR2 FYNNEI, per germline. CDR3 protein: CAGRPLFPDTQYF. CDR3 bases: TGTGCCGGCCGGCCACTATTCCCAGATACGCAGTATTTT.

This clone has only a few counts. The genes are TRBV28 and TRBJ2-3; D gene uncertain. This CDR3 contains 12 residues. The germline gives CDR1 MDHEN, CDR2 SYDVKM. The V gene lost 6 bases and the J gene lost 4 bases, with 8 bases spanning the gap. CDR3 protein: CASSLTADTQYF. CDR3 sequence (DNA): TGTGCCAGCAGCCTTACTGCAGATACGCAGTATTTT.

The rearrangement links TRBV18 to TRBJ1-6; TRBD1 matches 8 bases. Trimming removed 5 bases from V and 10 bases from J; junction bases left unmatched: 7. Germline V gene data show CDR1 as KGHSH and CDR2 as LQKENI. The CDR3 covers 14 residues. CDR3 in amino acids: CASSSGQGRSPLHF. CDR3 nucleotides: TGTGCCAGCTCATCCGGACAGGGAAGATCACCCCTCCACTTT.

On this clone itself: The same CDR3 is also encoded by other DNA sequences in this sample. CDR3: CAWSVGGETQYF. CDR3 nucleotide sequence: TGTGCCTGGAGTGTTGGGGGTGAGACCCAGTACTTC. The chain is built from TRBV30 and TRBJ2-5; D might be TRBD1 or TRBD2, each matching 5 bases. V was pared by 0 bases and J by 5 bases, with 7 bases between. Per the germline V gene, CDR1 is GTSNPN and CDR2 is SVGIG (reference sequence). This CDR3 has 12 amino acids.

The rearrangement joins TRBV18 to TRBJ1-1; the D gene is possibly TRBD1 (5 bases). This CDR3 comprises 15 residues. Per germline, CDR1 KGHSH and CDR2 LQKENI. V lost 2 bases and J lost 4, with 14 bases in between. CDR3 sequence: CASSPNQGDVTEAFF. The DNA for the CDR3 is TGTGCCAGCTCACCAAACCAGGGTGATGTCACTGAAGCTTTCTTT.

DNA for the CDR3: TGTGCCACCAGCAGAGATTTTGGGGGTTATCAGCCCCAGCATTTT. Amino acid sequence: CATSRDFGGYQPQHF. The genes are TRBV15 and TRBJ1-5; maybe TRBD1 (5 bases). V lost 0 bases to trimming and J lost 5 bases, with 11 bases between them. The CDR3 sequence is 15 residues long. Germline assignment: CDR1 LNHNV and CDR2 YYDKDF (reference sequence).

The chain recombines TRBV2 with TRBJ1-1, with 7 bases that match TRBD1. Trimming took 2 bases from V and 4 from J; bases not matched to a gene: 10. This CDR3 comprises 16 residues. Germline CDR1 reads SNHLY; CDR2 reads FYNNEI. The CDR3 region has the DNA TGTGCCAGCAGTGAATGGGCGGCAGGGGGGACCACTGAAGCTTTCTTT. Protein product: CASSEWAAGGTTEAFF.

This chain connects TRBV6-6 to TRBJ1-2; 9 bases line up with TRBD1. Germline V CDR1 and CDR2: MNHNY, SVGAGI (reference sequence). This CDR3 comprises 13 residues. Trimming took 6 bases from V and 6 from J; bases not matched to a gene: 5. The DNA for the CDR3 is TGTGCCAGCAGCCCAGACAGGGGGAATGGCTACACCTTC. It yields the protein CASSPDRGNGYTF.

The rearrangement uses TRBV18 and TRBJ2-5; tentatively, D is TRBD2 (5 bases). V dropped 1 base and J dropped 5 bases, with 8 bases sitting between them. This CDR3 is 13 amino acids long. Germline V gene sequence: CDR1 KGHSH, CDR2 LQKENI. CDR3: CASSPLGEETQYF. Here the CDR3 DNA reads TGTGCCAGCTCACCACTTGGGGAGGAGACCCAGTACTTC.

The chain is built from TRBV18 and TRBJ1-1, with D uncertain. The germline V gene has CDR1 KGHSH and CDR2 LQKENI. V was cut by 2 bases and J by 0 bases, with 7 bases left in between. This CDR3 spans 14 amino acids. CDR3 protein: CASSPGLVNTEAFF. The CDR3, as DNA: TGTGCCAGCTCACCAGGACTGGTGAACACTGAAGCTTTCTTT.

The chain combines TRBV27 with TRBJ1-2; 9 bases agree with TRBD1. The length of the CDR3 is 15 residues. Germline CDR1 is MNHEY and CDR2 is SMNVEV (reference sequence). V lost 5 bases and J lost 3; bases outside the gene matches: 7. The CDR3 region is CASSPGQGRYYGYTF. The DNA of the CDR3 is TGTGCCAGCAGTCCTGGACAGGGGAGATACTATGGCTACACCTTC.

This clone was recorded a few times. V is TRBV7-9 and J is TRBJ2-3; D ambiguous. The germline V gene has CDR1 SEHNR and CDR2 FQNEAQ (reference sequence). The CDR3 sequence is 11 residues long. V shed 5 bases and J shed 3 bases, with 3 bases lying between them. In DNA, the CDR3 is TGTGCCAGCAGCCAAACAGATACGCAGTATTTT. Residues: CASSQTDTQYF.

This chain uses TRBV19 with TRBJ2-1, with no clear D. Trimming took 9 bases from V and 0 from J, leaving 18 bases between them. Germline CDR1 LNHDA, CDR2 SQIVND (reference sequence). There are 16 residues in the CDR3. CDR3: CASATRMGISYNEQFF. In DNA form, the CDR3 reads TGTGCCAGCGCTACCAGGATGGGGATCTCCTACAATGAGCAGTTCTTC. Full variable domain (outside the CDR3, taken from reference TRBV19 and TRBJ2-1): DGGITQSPKYLFRKEGQNVTLSCEQNLNHDAMYWYRQDPGQGLRLIYYSQIVNDFQKGDIAEGYSVSREKKESFPLTVTSAQKNPTAFYLCASATRMGISYNEQFFGPGTRLTVL.

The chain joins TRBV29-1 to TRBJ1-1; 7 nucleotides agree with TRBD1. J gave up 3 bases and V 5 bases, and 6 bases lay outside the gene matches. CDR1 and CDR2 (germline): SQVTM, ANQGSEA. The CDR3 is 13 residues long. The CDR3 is CSVNRGRYTEAFF. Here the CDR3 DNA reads TGCAGCGTTAACAGGGGAAGGTACACTGAAGCTTTCTTT.

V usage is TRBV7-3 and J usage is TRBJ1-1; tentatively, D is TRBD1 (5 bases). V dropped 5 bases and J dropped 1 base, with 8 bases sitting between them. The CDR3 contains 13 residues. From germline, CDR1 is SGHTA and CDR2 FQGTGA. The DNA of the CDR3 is TGTGCCAGCAGCCGACAGACGAACACTGAAGCTTTCTTT. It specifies CASSRQTNTEAFF. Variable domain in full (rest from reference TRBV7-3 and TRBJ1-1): GAGVSQTPSNKVTEKGKYVELRCDPISGHTALYWYRQSLGQGPEFLIYFQGTGAADDSGLPNDRFFAVRPEGSVSTLKIQRTERGDSAVYLCASSRQTNTEAFFGQGTRLTVV.

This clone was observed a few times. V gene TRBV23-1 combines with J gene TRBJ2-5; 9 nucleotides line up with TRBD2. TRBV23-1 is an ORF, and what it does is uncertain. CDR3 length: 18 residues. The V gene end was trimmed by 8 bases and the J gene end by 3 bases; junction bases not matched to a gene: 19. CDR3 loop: CASGGAGGLRGSKETQYF. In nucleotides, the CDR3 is TGCGCCAGCGGGGGAGCGGGGGGCCTCCGCGGGTCCAAAGAGACCCAGTACTTC.

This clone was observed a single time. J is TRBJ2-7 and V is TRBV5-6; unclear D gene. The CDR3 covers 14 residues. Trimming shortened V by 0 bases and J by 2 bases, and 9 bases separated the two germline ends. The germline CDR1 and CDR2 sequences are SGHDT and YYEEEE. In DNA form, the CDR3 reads TGTGCCAGCAGCTTGGGGCGGAGAACCTACGAGCAGTACTTC. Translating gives CASSLGRRTYEQYF.

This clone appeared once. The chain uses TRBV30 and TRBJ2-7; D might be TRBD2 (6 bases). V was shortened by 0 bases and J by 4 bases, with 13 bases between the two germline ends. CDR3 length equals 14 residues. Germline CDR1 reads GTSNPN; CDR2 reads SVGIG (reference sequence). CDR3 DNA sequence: TGTGCCTGGAGTGTCGGGCCAGGGACTTACGAGCAGTACTTC. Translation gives CAWSVGPGTYEQYF.